The 6 T cell receptor beta chains given below trace back to one sample, sequenced in a study of shared clonotypes between healthy human individuals (dated by TCRdb to 2020 to 2022). Library creation used the immunoSEQ multiplex PCR assay. Drawn from immuneACCESS, this table holds only the in-frame rearrangements with V and J called that TCRdb kept. Clones are partly lost; checked studies trace under half to an unresolved V gene and leave the rest unexplained. This sample lists over a million clones; roughly 98.5% were detected once. Of the sample, approximately 0.4% is held by the ten largest clones. Sequencing was performed on naive CD4+ T cells sorted from blood. Reading the label with the study, this specimen's cell subset or site is: CD45RA+ positively selected. These receptors were collected from a man younger than 40 in good health.

The chain is built from TRBV5-1 and TRBJ1-2, with D possibly being TRBD1 (5 bases). Per germline, CDR1 SGHRS and CDR2 YFSETQ. Trimming took off 4 bases at V and 6 bases at J, with 13 bases between the two ends. The CDR3 contains 13 residues. The CDR3 DNA follows: TGCGCCAGCAGCACAGGCCCTGGGGATGGCTACACCTTC. The encoded protein is CASSTGPGDGYTF. The full variable domain, its missing parts supplied by reference TRBV5-1 and TRBJ1-2, is KAGVTQTPRYLIKTRGQQVTLSCSPISGHRSVSWYQQTPGQGLQFLFEYFSETQRNKGNFPGRFSGRQFSNSRSEMNVSTLELGDSALYLCASSTGPGDGYTFGSGTRLTVV.

This clone was picked up one time. This chain links TRBV19 with TRBJ2-5, with D hard to call. Trimming pared 0 bases from V and 4 bases from J, leaving 15 bases between. The length of the CDR3 is 16 residues. Looked up from germline, CDR1 is LNHDA and CDR2 is SQIVND (reference sequence). The CDR3 nucleotides are TGTGCCAGTAGTATAGATTTTTCTACTGTCTCAGAGACCCAGTACTTC. Translation gives CASSIDFSTVSETQYF. Variable domain in full (rest from reference TRBV19 and TRBJ2-5): DGGITQSPKYLFRKEGQNVTLSCEQNLNHDAMYWYRQDPGQGLRLIYYSQIVNDFQKGDIAEGYSVSREKKESFPLTVTSAQKNPTAFYLCASSIDFSTVSETQYFGPGTRLLVL.

The V gene is TRBV7-8, the J gene TRBJ2-7; D ambiguous. CDR1 is SGHVS and CDR2 is FQNEAQ in the germline V gene. The CDR3 is 14 residues long. V shed 2 bases and J shed 4 bases, with 12 bases lying between them. CDR3 residues: CASSLIEQPYEQYF. The CDR3 DNA follows: TGTGCCAGCAGCTTAATAGAACAACCATACGAGCAGTACTTC.

J is TRBJ2-1 and V is TRBV9; TRBD1 might be the D (6 bases). V was trimmed by 4 bases and J by 4 bases, leaving 18 bases between them. Germline assignment: CDR1 SGDLS and CDR2 YYNGEE. The CDR3 is 16 residues long. CDR3 DNA: TGTGCCAGCAGCCCAAACCGGGACACCGTATACAATGAGCAGTTCTTC. Its translation is CASSPNRDTVYNEQFF.

This chain joins TRBV14 and TRBJ2-7; TRBD1 or TRBD2 may be the D gene (5 bases each). V was pared by 1 base and J by 4 bases, with 17 bases between. CDR1 is SGHDN, CDR2 FVKESK, per germline. This CDR3 is 16 amino acids long. The CDR3 DNA reads as TGTGCCAGCAGCCAAGTAGGGGCGACTACCCTTTACGAGCAGTACTTC. Translating gives CASSQVGATTLYEQYF.

J is TRBJ2-1 and V is TRBV4-3; D gene unclear. This CDR3 region has 13 residues. Trimming left V 4 bases short and J 2 bases short, with 6 bases between. The germline V gene encodes CDR1 LGHNA and CDR2 YSLEER. CDR3 region: CASSRLAYNEQFF. CDR3 nucleotide sequence: TGCGCCAGCAGCCGACTTGCCTACAATGAGCAGTTCTTC.